The rows below give T cell receptor beta chains drawn from one sample of a study of regulatory T cells in long-lasting Graves disease. TCRdb reprocessed the multiplex PCR reads via MiXCR and lists one record per CDR3 protein. The data contain about 470,000 distinct CDR3 sequences, 15% of them singletons. This sample also belongs to another study, concerning T cells in Graves' hyperthyroidism and ophthalmopathy.

Specimen: peripheral blood mononuclear cells (PBMCs), collected at new diagnosis, from a patient treated with antithyroid drugs. The receptor set was obtained from a woman in her 30s with Graves disease. Both conserved end residues are part of each CDR3. The D gene is left open where the match is weak. Some rows mark clone size as missing; the rest say once, few, many or name a class of expanded clone.

size: few; J: TRBJ2-3; V: TRBV13; D: NA; DNA: TGTGCCAGCAGCTTTGCGGGACTCCGAGGAGATACGCAGTATTTT; CDR3: CASSFAGLRGDTQYF
size: many; J: TRBJ2-7; V: TRBV30; D: NA; DNA: TGTGCCTGGTCTCCAGGGAATTACGAGCAGTACTTC; CDR3: CAWSPGNYEQYF
size: NA; J: TRBJ2-1; V: TRBV9; D: NA; DNA: TGTGCCAGCAGCGTCGGGGTTGCTGGGGGCGAGCAGTTCTTC; CDR3: CASSVGVAGGEQFF
size: many; J: TRBJ2-1; V: TRBV7-9; D: NA; DNA: TGTGCCAGCAGCCAACCCTCGGACTATCCTTACAATGAGCAGTTCTTC; CDR3: CASSQPSDYPYNEQFF
size: many; J: TRBJ2-2; V: TRBV28; D: NA; DNA: TGTGCCAGCGGGACGGACAGCGGGGAGCTGTTTTTT; CDR3: CASGTDSGELFF
size: NA; J: TRBJ2-2; V: TRBV9; D: TRBD2; DNA: TGTGCCAGCAGCCCTCATAGCGGGAGGATGCCCGGGGAGCTGTTTTTT; CDR3: CASSPHSGRMPGELFF
size: few; J: TRBJ1-1; V: TRBV27; D: TRBD1; DNA: TGTGCCAGCACCCGCCTTGGGGACAGGGTTGACACTGAAGCTTTCTTT; CDR3: CASTRLGDRVDTEAFF
size: few; J: TRBJ1-5; V: TRBV4-1; D: NA; DNA: TGCGCCAGCAGCCAAGGACAGGACAATCAGCCCCAGCATTTT; CDR3: CASSQGQDNQPQHF
size: many; J: TRBJ1-5; V: TRBV20-1; D: NA; DNA: TGCAGTGCCACGGGAGGGGACGCGCGTAACAATCAGCCCCAGCATTTT; CDR3: CSATGGDARNNQPQHF
size: many; J: TRBJ2-1; V: TRBV3-1; D: NA; DNA: TGTGCCAGCAGCTCGAGGGATGAGCAGTTCTTC; CDR3: CASSSRDEQFF
size: NA; J: TRBJ2-5; V: TRBV4-1; D: TRBD2; DNA: TGCGCCAGCAGCCAGACTAGCGGGATCTACAATGAGCAGTACTTC; CDR3: CASSQTSGIYNEQYF
size: many; J: TRBJ2-1; V: TRBV7-9; D: NA; DNA: TGTGCCAGCAGCTCACCGAAGGGACCCCCCGGGAATGAGCAGTTCTTC; CDR3: CASSSPKGPPGNEQFF
size: NA; J: TRBJ2-1; V: TRBV9; D: TRBD1; DNA: TGTGCCAGCAGCGTAGTTGGGACAGGGGGGGACTTTCCCTACAATGAGCAGTTCTTC; CDR3: CASSVVGTGGDFPYNEQFF
size: NA; J: TRBJ2-7; V: TRBV5-1; D: NA; DNA: TGCGCCAGCAGCTTGACCGTCGGTCAGGGCAGCAACTACGAGCAGTACTTC; CDR3: CASSLTVGQGSNYEQYF
size: few; J: TRBJ2-3; V: TRBV12-3/TRBV12-4; D: TRBD2; DNA: TGTGCCAGCATCCCGACTAGCGGGAGGAACACAGATACGCAGTATTTT; CDR3: CASIPTSGRNTDTQYF
size: few; J: TRBJ2-7; V: TRBV25-1; D: TRBD1; DNA: TGTGCCAGCCATTCACCGGGACAGTTCTACGAGCAGTACTTC; CDR3: CASHSPGQFYEQYF
size: few; J: TRBJ2-5; V: TRBV7-9; D: TRBD2; DNA: TGTGCCAGCAGAGCGGGATTTACTGAGACCCAGTACTTC; CDR3: CASRAGFTETQYF
size: many; J: TRBJ2-7; V: TRBV6-1; D: NA; DNA: TGTGCCAGCAGTGAAAATAGGCCCTACGAGCAGTACTTC; CDR3: CASSENRPYEQYF
size: many; J: TRBJ2-3; V: TRBV18; D: NA; DNA: TGTGCCAGCTCACCCAAGCGTAGTCCCTCGGGAGTTGGAGATACGCAGTATTTT; CDR3: CASSPKRSPSGVGDTQYF
size: few; J: TRBJ1-1; V: TRBV12-3/TRBV12-4; D: NA; DNA: TGTGCCAGCAGTTTATCCCAGGGGAACACTGAAGCTTTCTTT; CDR3: CASSLSQGNTEAFF
size: NA; J: TRBJ2-2; V: TRBV7-3; D: NA; DNA: TGTGCCAGCAGCTTACAGGGTAGTCCTGGAGCCGGGGAGCTGTTTTTT; CDR3: CASSLQGSPGAGELFF
size: few; J: TRBJ1-6; V: TRBV10-3; D: TRBD1; DNA: TGTGCCATCAGTGAGTACGGCCTTTCCGGGACAGGTCGGTCACCCCTCCACTTT; CDR3: CAISEYGLSGTGRSPLHF
size: NA; J: TRBJ1-2; V: TRBV12-3/TRBV12-4; D: TRBD1; DNA: TGTGCCAGCAGTTTCGAGGACAGGCTTTATGGCTACACCTTC; CDR3: CASSFEDRLYGYTF
size: NA; J: TRBJ2-5; V: TRBV7-7; D: NA; DNA: TGTGCTAGCAGCTTCCGTCAGGGGCGGCAAGAGACCCAGTACTTC; CDR3: CASSFRQGRQETQYF
size: many; J: TRBJ2-7; V: TRBV6-1; D: NA; DNA: TGTGCCAGCAGGGGGTTCTCCGAGCAGTACTTC; CDR3: CASRGFSEQYF
size: many; J: TRBJ1-1; V: TRBV11-2; D: NA; DNA: TGTGCCAGCAGCTTAGACGGGTTGTGGGGGAATGAAGCTTTCTTT; CDR3: CASSLDGLWGNEAFF
size: few; J: TRBJ2-3; V: TRBV7-9; D: TRBD2; DNA: TGTGCCACTCCTCCCGGGACTAGCGGGATCGCAGATACGCAGTATTTT; CDR3: CATPPGTSGIADTQYF
size: NA; J: TRBJ2-7; V: TRBV5-1; D: NA; DNA: TGCGCCAGCAGCTTGGAGAGCGGCGAGCAGTACTTC; CDR3: CASSLESGEQYF
size: few; J: TRBJ1-2; V: TRBV6-5; D: NA; DNA: TGTGCCAGCAGTTACTCCGGGGGGGGTCGTGGCTACACCTTC; CDR3: CASSYSGGGRGYTF
size: many; J: TRBJ2-1; V: TRBV24-1; D: NA; DNA: TGTGCCACCAGTGATTTAGCGACGAGATACAATGAGCAGTTCTTC; CDR3: CATSDLATRYNEQFF
size: few; J: TRBJ1-1; V: TRBV6-2/TRBV6-3; D: NA; DNA: TGTGCCAGCGCGTCAGTTATGAACACTGAAGCTTTCTTT; CDR3: CASASVMNTEAFF
size: many; J: TRBJ2-7; V: TRBV5-4; D: NA; DNA: TGTGCCAGCAGCTTGGGTCCGGTGGGGGGAGCCCCCTACGAGCAGTACTTC; CDR3: CASSLGPVGGAPYEQYF
size: few; J: TRBJ2-1; V: TRBV30; D: NA; DNA: TGTGCCTGGAGCCGCGGGCCTAGCTCCTACAATGAGCAGTTCTTC; CDR3: CAWSRGPSSYNEQFF
size: many; J: TRBJ2-1; V: TRBV13; D: TRBD2; DNA: TGTGCCAGCAGCGCAAGATCCGGGACTAGCATTTATGAGCAGTTCTTC; CDR3: CASSARSGTSIYEQFF
size: many; J: TRBJ2-1; V: TRBV20-1; D: TRBD2; DNA: TGCAGTGCTAGCCCTCTAGCGGGAGGCTATAATGAGCAGTTCTTC; CDR3: CSASPLAGGYNEQFF
size: few; J: TRBJ1-6; V: TRBV12-3/TRBV12-4; D: NA; DNA: TGTGCCAGCAGTCTAACACGCCCGAGCTCCTATAGTTCACCCCTCCACTTT; CDR3: CASSLTRPSSYSSPLHF
size: many; J: TRBJ2-2; V: TRBV28; D: NA; DNA: TGTGCCAGCAGTTTAGGCAGGCGTCGGGGGGAGCTGTTTTTT; CDR3: CASSLGRRRGELFF
size: NA; J: TRBJ2-3; V: TRBV5-1; D: TRBD2; DNA: TGCGCCAGCAGCTTGGAGGCTAGCGGGAGAGTGCATACGCAGTATTTT; CDR3: CASSLEASGRVHTQYF
size: NA; J: TRBJ2-1; V: TRBV10-1; D: TRBD1; DNA: TGCGCCAGCAGTGAGTCGCGGACAGGGACGGCCGTCGGGGAGCAGTTCTTC; CDR3: CASSESRTGTAVGEQFF
size: many; J: TRBJ2-7; V: TRBV28; D: TRBD2; DNA: TGTGCCAGCAGTTTAGGGGCTAGCGGGCCCTACGAGCAGTACTTC; CDR3: CASSLGASGPYEQYF
size: many; J: TRBJ2-1; V: TRBV4-1; D: TRBD2; DNA: TGCGCCAGCAGCCAAGATCCCGGACTAGCCTACAATGAGCAGTTCTTC; CDR3: CASSQDPGLAYNEQFF
size: many; J: TRBJ2-4; V: TRBV11-2; D: TRBD2; DNA: TGTGCCAGCACCTTACTAGCGGTAGCCAAAAACATTCAGTACTTC; CDR3: CASTLLAVAKNIQYF
size: many; J: TRBJ2-5; V: TRBV30; D: TRBD1; DNA: TGTGCCTGGAGGCCCGGGACAGGGGGCTTACAAGAGACCCAGTACTTC; CDR3: CAWRPGTGGLQETQYF
size: many; J: TRBJ2-2; V: TRBV5-1; D: NA; DNA: TGCGCCAGCAGCTTGGAAGGCGTCGCGCGCAGCGTTAGCACCGGGGAGCTGTTTTTT; CDR3: CASSLEGVARSVSTGELFF
size: many; J: TRBJ2-3; V: TRBV3-1; D: NA; DNA: TGTGCCAGCAGCCTCTCGACTCTAACTACTAGCACAGATACGCAGTATTTT; CDR3: CASSLSTLTTSTDTQYF
size: few; J: TRBJ1-2; V: TRBV2; D: TRBD1; DNA: TGTGCCAGCAGTGACTTCAGACAGGGAGGTTTGGGCTACGCCTTC; CDR3: CASSDFRQGGLGYAF
size: many; J: TRBJ2-2; V: TRBV5-1; D: TRBD1; DNA: TGCGCCAGCAGCCTGCCGGAACAGGGGGCCTCGGGGGAGCTGTTTTTT; CDR3: CASSLPEQGASGELFF
size: NA; J: TRBJ2-3; V: TRBV2; D: TRBD2; DNA: TGTGCCAGCAGTGAAGAGGGACTAGCGGGATCCACAGATACGCAGTATTTT; CDR3: CASSEEGLAGSTDTQYF
size: NA; J: TRBJ1-3; V: TRBV7-9; D: NA; DNA: TGTGCCAGCAGTTTGACCGTCTACGCGAATTACCCTGGAAACACCATATATTTT; CDR3: CASSLTVYANYPGNTIYF
size: many; J: TRBJ2-1; V: TRBV11-2; D: NA; DNA: TGTGCCAGCAGCTTGTGGACGGTACTTAATGAGCAGTTCTTC; CDR3: CASSLWTVLNEQFF
size: many; J: TRBJ1-5; V: TRBV20-1; D: NA; DNA: TGCAGTGCTAGAGATCTGGGGGCAGGCCTCCAGCATTTT; CDR3: CSARDLGAGLQHF
size: many; J: TRBJ2-1; V: TRBV20-1; D: NA; DNA: TGCAGTGCTAGTGCTCCCCTTAAGGATGAGCAGTTCTTC; CDR3: CSASAPLKDEQFF
size: many; J: TRBJ1-1; V: TRBV2; D: TRBD1; DNA: TGTGCCAGGGAGGACAGGGGGAACATGGGGGCTTTCTTT; CDR3: CAREDRGNMGAFF
size: NA; J: TRBJ2-1; V: TRBV5-6; D: NA; DNA: TGTGCCAGCAGCCCCGGACAGCTTTACAATGAGCAGTTCTTC; CDR3: CASSPGQLYNEQFF
size: NA; J: TRBJ2-4; V: TRBV6-1; D: TRBD1; DNA: TGTGCCAGCAGCCCCGGGACAGGGATAAACATTCAGTACTTC; CDR3: CASSPGTGINIQYF
size: NA; J: TRBJ2-2; V: TRBV5-1; D: TRBD1; DNA: TGCGCCAGCAGCCATCGTGGCAGGGGGCTTACCGGGGAGCTGTTTTTT; CDR3: CASSHRGRGLTGELFF